The 26 T cell receptor beta chains presented below share a single source sample, sequenced in a study of T cell clones after liver transplantation. Method: immunoSEQ multiplex PCR; TCRdb's copy keeps in-frame clones and lacks some. Of 55,000 to 80,000 clones in the sample, more than 90% were seen once. This specimen consisted of CD4+ T cells from blood, obtained before liver transplant. The receptors stem from a human donor who received a liver transplant.

The rearrangement links TRBV18 to TRBJ1-5; TRBD1 might be the D (6 bases). This CDR3 has 16 amino acids. V shed 3 bases and J shed 7 bases, with 19 bases lying between them. The germline gives CDR1 KGHSH, CDR2 LQKENI. CDR3 protein: CASSPNPHRVRQPQHF. CDR3 in DNA: TGTGCCAGCTCACCGAATCCCCACAGGGTTCGACAGCCCCAGCATTTT.

This sequence joins TRBV7-2 and TRBJ2-3, with D perhaps assigned TRBD1 or TRBD2 (5 bases each). This CDR3 is 15 amino acids long. Between the trimmed V and J ends, which lost 0 bases and 4 bases, there was a span of 11 bases. Germline CDR1 reads SGHTA; CDR2 reads FQGNSA. CDR3 bases: TGTGCCAGCAGCTTAGCGGGGACCCTCGCAGATACGCAGTATTTT. Its translation is CASSLAGTLADTQYF.

V usage is TRBV12-5 and J usage is TRBJ2-1; 13 nucleotides align to TRBD2. Unmatched junction bases numbered 9, after V lost 8 bases and J lost 8 bases. The V gene's germline CDR1 is LGHNT and CDR2 FRNRAP. The CDR3 consists of 15 residues. The CDR3 reads CASRTSGRGLDEQFF. Here the CDR3 DNA reads TGTGCTAGTCGGACTAGCGGGAGAGGTTTGGATGAGCAGTTCTTC.

The V gene is TRBV28, the J gene TRBJ2-7; D gene ambiguous. CDR1 is MDHEN, CDR2 SYDVKM, per germline. CDR3 size: 15 residues. V was cut by 2 bases and J by 2 bases, with 13 bases left in between. The chain's CDR3 is CASSLEGKPTYEQYF. The CDR3 region has the DNA TGTGCCAGCAGTTTAGAAGGGAAACCCACCTACGAGCAGTACTTC.

CDR3 amino acids: CASSPLGEQETQYF. The CDR3 DNA follows: TGTGCCAGCTCCCCCCTGGGAGAACAAGAGACCCAGTACTTC. The chain has TRBV18 and TRBJ2-5; tentatively, D is TRBD2 (5 bases). The V and J ends lost 6 bases and 2 bases respectively, with 13 bases between them. CDR1 KGHSH and CDR2 LQKENI come from the germline V gene. The CDR3 is 14 amino acids.

V is TRBV29-1 and J is TRBJ1-5, with TRBD1 as a possible D gene (5 bases). V was cut by 6 bases and J by 0 bases, with 12 bases left in between. The CDR3 runs 14 residues. Germline assignment: CDR1 SQVTM and CDR2 ANQGSEA. The CDR3 region has the DNA TGCAGCGTCGCCGGGACGGATAGCAATCAGCCCCAGCATTTT. It specifies CSVAGTDSNQPQHF.

In this sample, this clone turned up once. The chain couples TRBV11-2 to TRBJ2-1; possible D gene TRBD2, 5 bases. Trimming removed 1 base at V and 4 bases at J, with 20 bases between. The CDR3 totals 18 residues. CDR1 is SGHAT and CDR2 is FQNNGV in the germline V gene. The CDR3 loop is CASSLAHGRGADYNEQFF. Here the CDR3 DNA reads TGTGCCAGCAGCTTAGCCCATGGACGGGGAGCCGATTACAATGAGCAGTTCTTC.

The V call is TRBV9, the J call TRBJ2-5; weak D call: TRBD2 (5 bases). The CDR3 extends over 16 amino acids. Germline V lookup: CDR1 SGDLS, CDR2 YYNGEE. V lost 4 bases and J 1 base, leaving 17 bases between the germline ends. The CDR3 protein is CASSTQGGYSQETQYF. The CDR3 DNA is TGTGCCAGCAGCACCCAAGGCGGGTACAGCCAAGAGACCCAGTACTTC.

J is TRBJ2-7 and V is TRBV28, with D possibly called TRBD1 or TRBD2 (5 bases each). This CDR3 is 16 amino acids long. V lost 2 bases and J 3 bases, leaving 17 bases between the germline ends. CDR1 and CDR2 (germline): MDHEN, SYDVKM. CDR3 amino acids: CASSLLGTLPLYEQYF. CDR3 bases: TGTGCCAGCAGTTTACTTGGGACCCTGCCCCTCTACGAGCAGTACTTC.

J is TRBJ1-2 and V is TRBV18; 9 bases are shared with TRBD1. In germline, CDR1 is KGHSH, CDR2 LQKENI. V lost 6 bases and J lost 8; bases outside the gene matches: 10. The CDR3 is made up of 14 amino acids. CDR3 residues: CASSPGQGRNGYTF. CDR3 nucleotide sequence: TGTGCCAGCTCCCCCGGACAGGGGAGGAACGGCTACACCTTC.

In this sample, this clone turned up once. A junction end diverges from the germline sequence, so it may reflect a read error. The chain is built from TRBV11-2 and TRBJ2-7; D uncertain. The CDR3 extends over 13 amino acids. Germline V gene lookup returns CDR1 SGHAT and CDR2 FQNNGV. The CDR3 nucleotides are TGTGCCGGCAGCCAAGGAGACGCTCTCGAGCAGTACTTC. The encoded protein is CAGSQGDALEQYF. Variable domain in full (rest from reference TRBV11-2 and TRBJ2-7): EAGVAQSPRYKIIEKRQSVAFWCNPISGHATLYWYQQILGQGPKLLIQFQNNGVVDDSQLPKDRFSAERLKGVDSTLKIQPAKLEDSAVYLCAGSQGDALEQYFGPGTRLTVT.

The chain recombines TRBV5-5 with TRBJ2-3; 14 bases map to TRBD2. The CDR3 has 15 residues. Germline lookup yields CDR1 SGHKS and CDR2 YYEKEE (reference sequence). After removal of 2 bases from V and 10 bases from J, the junction contained 6 bases not matched to a gene. The CDR3 loop reads CASSFQTSGRGSQYF. The CDR3 DNA reads as TGTGCCAGCAGCTTCCAGACTAGCGGGAGGGGGTCGCAGTATTTT.

This rearrangement joins TRBV7-2 to TRBJ2-2; 7 nucleotides match TRBD2. The V segment lost 11 bases and the J segment 5 bases; nucleotides outside the gene matches: 8. There are 13 residues in the CDR3. Germline-derived CDR1 and CDR2 are SGHTA and FQGNSA. CDR3 loop: CAWGGRGTGELFF. The CDR3, as DNA: TGTGCCTGGGGCGGGAGAGGTACCGGGGAGCTGTTTTTT.

The chain has TRBV25-1 and TRBJ2-5, with D possibly being TRBD1 or TRBD2 (5 bases each). Germline CDR1 MGHDK, CDR2 SYGVNS. V lost 1 base and J lost 5, with 14 bases in between. The CDR3 sequence is 15 residues long. The CDR3 DNA follows: TGTGCCAGCAGTGAATTTGTAGGGGAGAGGGAGACCCAGTACTTC. This translates into CASSEFVGERETQYF.

The rearrangement links TRBV29-1 to TRBJ1-3; D possibly corresponds to TRBD1 (6 bases). There are 15 residues in the CDR3. Looked up from germline, CDR1 is SQVTM and CDR2 is ANQGSEA. Trimming pared 6 bases from V and 4 bases from J, leaving 19 bases between. CDR3 sequence (DNA): TGCAGCGTAACCGCCCAGGGGCGAAGGGGAAACACCATATATTTT. Protein product: CSVTAQGRRGNTIYF.

The V and J genes are TRBV15 and TRBJ1-1, with a tentative D call TRBD1 (5 bases). There are 14 residues in the CDR3. The germline V gene encodes CDR1 LNHNV and CDR2 YYDKDF (reference sequence). Trimming stripped 5 bases from V and 3 bases from J, with 13 bases between. In DNA form, the CDR3 reads TGTGCCACCAGCGACGGGGTAGGGGACACTGAAGCTTTCTTT. It encodes CATSDGVGDTEAFF.

The V call is TRBV19, the J call TRBJ2-5; 8 bases are shared with TRBD1. V was pared by 4 bases and J by 3 bases, with 4 bases of the junction left unmatched. This CDR3 comprises 14 residues. From germline, CDR1 is LNHDA and CDR2 SQIVND (reference sequence). This CDR3 reads CASSSGQGEETQYF. CDR3 coding DNA: TGTGCCAGTAGTAGTGGACAGGGTGAAGAGACCCAGTACTTC.

The genes are TRBV5-1 and TRBJ2-2, with D possibly being TRBD2 (5 bases). The germline gives CDR1 SGHRS, CDR2 YFSETQ. The germline V and J ends were trimmed by 0 bases and 1 base, with 10 bases remaining between them. The CDR3 extends over 16 amino acids. The chain's CDR3 is CASSLDPSGNTGELFF. The DNA of the CDR3 is TGCGCCAGCAGCTTGGACCCCAGCGGGAACACCGGGGAGCTGTTTTTT.

This chain links TRBV10-3 with TRBJ2-7, with D possibly being TRBD1 (5 bases). The V end lost 2 bases, the J end lost 3 bases, and 11 bases lay between the germline ends. Germline V gene lookup returns CDR1 ENHRY and CDR2 SYGVKD. CDR3 length: 14 residues. The CDR3 bases are TGTGCCATCAGTGAGCAGACAGTGGTCTACGAGCAGTACTTC. Translation: CAISEQTVVYEQYF.

This chain joins TRBV18 and TRBJ2-1; a possible D gene is TRBD2 (6 bases). Germline lookup yields CDR1 KGHSH and CDR2 LQKENI. This CDR3 region has 13 residues. Trimming stripped 7 bases from V and 5 bases from J, with 12 bases between. The CDR3 protein is CASLTGVNNEQFF. Here the CDR3 DNA reads TGTGCCAGCTTAACGGGAGTAAACAATGAGCAGTTCTTC.

The rearrangement joins TRBV9 to TRBJ2-5; D remains ambiguous. CDR3 length: 15 amino acids. V was cut by 0 bases and J by 0 bases, with 9 bases left in between. Germline assignment: CDR1 SGDLS and CDR2 YYNGEE. The CDR3 nucleotides read TGTGCCAGCAGCGTAGGAGTTAGCCACCAAGAGACCCAGTACTTC. Its translation is CASSVGVSHQETQYF.

The table lists this clone with a few counts. The chain joins TRBV5-1 to TRBJ2-3; 10 bases align to TRBD2. The CDR3 sequence is 16 residues long. V gave up 4 bases and J gave up 0 bases; unmatched junction bases: 5. Looked up from germline, CDR1 is SGHRS and CDR2 is YFSETQ. Here the CDR3 reads CASSPSTSGSTDTQYF. The CDR3 DNA sequence: TGCGCCAGCAGCCCCTCGACTAGCGGGAGCACAGATACGCAGTATTTT.

J is TRBJ2-7 and V is TRBV21-1; TRBD2, the table's D call, lacks a check against the DNA. TRBV21-1 is a pseudogene segment. The CDR3 is made up of 17 amino acids. CDR3 coding DNA: TGTGCCAGCAGCCCGCGCGGCATTGGAGGGGCCCCAGGCGAGCAGTACTTC. It encodes CASSPRGIGGAPGEQYF.

The chain recombines TRBV12-5 with TRBJ1-4, with D hard to call. V dropped 5 bases and J dropped 3 bases, with 13 bases sitting between them. Germline loops: CDR1 LGHNT, CDR2 FRNRAP. The CDR3 has 15 residues. The CDR3 spells CASGPGSYSNEKLFF. The CDR3 DNA reads TGTGCTAGTGGTCCGGGGTCTTACTCTAATGAAAAACTGTTTTTT. The full variable domain, completed using reference TRBV12-5 and TRBJ1-4, is DARVTQTPRHKVTEMGQEVTMRCQPILGHNTVFWYRQTMMQGLELLAYFRNRAPLDDSGMPKDRFSAEMPDATLATLKIQPSEPRDSAVYFCASGPGSYSNEKLFFGSGTQLSVL.

The chain links TRBV4-2 to TRBJ2-4, with D uncertain. CDR1 is LGHNA, CDR2 YNFKEQ, per germline. V lost 2 bases and J lost 4, with 15 bases in between. This CDR3 has 16 residues. The CDR3 sequence is CASSQLTADRKNIQYF. CDR3 DNA sequence: TGTGCCAGCAGCCAATTAACGGCGGACCGGAAAAACATTCAGTACTTC.

The chain joins TRBV27 to TRBJ2-1; 13 nucleotides align to TRBD2. V gave up 3 bases and J gave up 7 bases; unmatched junction bases: 6. CDR1 is MNHEY and CDR2 is SMNVEV in the germline V gene (reference sequence). CDR3 size: 16 residues. CDR3 loop: CASSFSLAGGLNEQFF. The CDR3, as DNA: TGTGCCAGCAGTTTCTCACTAGCGGGAGGGTTGAATGAGCAGTTCTTC.